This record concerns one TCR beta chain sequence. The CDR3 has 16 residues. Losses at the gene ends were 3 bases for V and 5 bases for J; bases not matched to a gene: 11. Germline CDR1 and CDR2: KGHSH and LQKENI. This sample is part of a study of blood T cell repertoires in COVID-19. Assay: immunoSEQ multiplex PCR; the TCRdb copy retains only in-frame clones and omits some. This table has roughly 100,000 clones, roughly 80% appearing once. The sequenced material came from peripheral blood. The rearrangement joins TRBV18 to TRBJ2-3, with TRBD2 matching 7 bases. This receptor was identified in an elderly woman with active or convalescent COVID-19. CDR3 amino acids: CASSPSLASGRDTQYF. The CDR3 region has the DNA TGTGCCAGCTCACCCTCTTTGGCTAGCGGTCGAGATACGCAGTATTTT.